This T cell receptor beta chain was captured by sequencing in a study of cytomegalovirus exposure and HLA in healthy donors. PCR was performed using 60 Vbeta and 13 Jbeta primers. This table comes from immunoSEQ multiplex PCR, and its TCRdb copy is limited to in-frame clones, with some not included. The top ten clones hold 5.7% of a sample with around 190,000 clones, around 82% of them seen once. Germline CDR1 and CDR2: KGHSH and LQKENI. V lost 5 bases and J lost 3; bases outside the gene matches: 6. The CDR3 covers 14 residues. Material for sequencing was PBMCs. The chain links TRBV18 to TRBJ1-1, with 7 bases matching TRBD1. This sequence originates from a man in his forties or fifties in good health and CMV-seronegative. The CDR3 region has the DNA TGTGCCAGCTCATTAGGACAGGCTTACACTGAAGCTTTCTTT. It specifies CASSLGQAYTEAFF.